The subject of this entry is one T cell receptor (beta chain). Per the study methods: For nucleated cells, counts were estimated from reference gene primer amplification. The table came from immunoSEQ multiplex PCR; TCRdb's copy has only in-frame clones and leaves some out. For V, J and clone size, that table is used; D and trimming come from the DNA. Counted here are 250,000 to 350,000 clones, approximately 86% occurring once; the ten biggest clones make up over 3.5%. The sample comes from a study of blood T cell repertoires in COVID-19. Study information: Donors in the United States, Italy and Spain gave samples during acute or convalescent COVID-19. From T cells, B-cell-depleted T cells, or PBMCs came the material, which was cDNA or gDNA.

The CDR3 consists of 16 residues. CDR1 SGHRS and CDR2 YFSETQ come from the germline V gene. Deletions cut 1 base from V and 0 bases from J, with 12 bases between. The material sequenced was peripheral blood. The receptor's source is a woman in her 50s with active or convalescent COVID-19. The V and J genes are TRBV5-1 and TRBJ2-3; maybe TRBD2 (6 bases). CDR3 bases: TGCGCCAGCAGCTTGCAAGCGGGTACTAGCACAGATACGCAGTATTTT. It is translated as CASSLQAGTSTDTQYF.